The present entry profiles one T cell receptor beta chain with its context. It lacks a known antigen. It has no much larger one-base neighbor in the sample; base qualities were not kept. The CDR3, from cysteine to phenylalanine, totals 14 residues. Only the CDR3 region is kept as DNA, spanning 42 bases read in frame from base 1. Trimming removed 4 bases from V and 4 bases from J; the gene matches leave 9 bases unexplained. CDR1 and CDR2, looked up from the germline V gene (reference sequence), are GTSNPN and SVGIG. The sample originates from a study of blood T cell repertoires in COVID-19 (dated by TCRdb to between 2020 and 2021). In terms of the full investigation: Samples covering the acute and convalescent phases of COVID-19 were provided by collaborators in the United States, Italy and Spain. The material from the prospective study consisted of cDNA or gDNA derived from T cells, B-cell-depleted T cells, or PBMCs. Deeply sampled blood TCRbeta repertoires from subjects exposed to, actively infected with, or recovered from COVID-19 were included in the dataset. The repertoires were released in a freely available public database meant as a resource for research on the immune response to SARS-CoV-2. The samples were drawn from the first 160 participants of the ongoing ImmuneRACE study and from roughly 1,300 subjects provided by 6 global collaborators. A de-identified subject ID, COVID-19 status, age in years and sex were almost always included in the sample metadata. HLA class I and class II types, where available, came from metadata supplied by the sample provider rather than from assay-based typing. Broad study findings and their caveats: How much clinical and demographic metadata was included differed by source and by participant, and the metadata was provided uncurated.

Collaborating institutions collected whole blood in K2EDTA tubes following their own protocols. For TCRbeta analysis, collaborators shipped samples in one of three forms: frozen whole blood, isolated PBMCs, or DNA extracted from either of those sample types. TCRbeta CDR3 regions were amplified from genomic DNA using the immunoSEQ Assay, a bias-controlled multiplex PCR. In the authors' own workflow: Nucleated cell counts per sample were estimated from amplification of reference gene primers within the assay. To quantify the absolute abundance of each unique TCRbeta CDR3 rearrangement, sequence reads were collapsed and filtered. For each sample, productive Simpson clonality was calculated as the square root of Simpson's diversity index over productive rearrangements. The table was pulled from immuneACCESS by TCRdb, which kept in-frame rearrangements only. Such tables lose some clones; where checked, under half of the loss comes from unresolved V genes, and the rest has no known cause. V, J and clone size reflect that table, while D and trimming were determined from the DNA. In this sample the table shows 75,000 to 85,000 clones, over 70% of which occur a single time. The ten largest clones represent under 6.5% of the sample.

In this chain, TRBV30 is recombined with TRBJ1-2; 7 junctional bases match TRBD1. Sequenced: peripheral blood. This receptor was taken from a man in his fifties with active COVID-19. The sequenced DNA: TGTGCCTGGAAGACACAAACAGGGGTCTATGGCTACACCTTC. It codes for CAWKTQTGVYGYTF.